The following is a T cell receptor delta chain sequence with its context. Its antigen is still unknown. One base away there is no much larger clone; base qualities are not given. The record originates from a study of Vδ1+ human thymocytes (dated by TCRdb to the late 2010s). A note on the overall study: As a data resource, the study described the mRNA-level TRG and TRD CDR3 repertoires found in highly purified Vdelta1+ thymocytes taken from young children. Validation of the multiplex-based CDR3 amplicon strategy against 5'RACE-based CDR3 amplicon generation methods had been performed previously.

Thymic samples were depleted of alphabeta T cells, then CD3+ TCRVdelta1+ TCRVdelta2- thymocytes were FACS-sorted. The purity of the sorted Vdelta1+ thymocytes was between 98% and 99.6%. Thymic specimens came from several paediatric patients undergoing corrective cardiac surgery, aged from about 5 days to 16 months. Thymic tissue was dispersed, and mononuclear cells were isolated on a Histopaque-1077 density gradient. For staining, the antibodies used were anti-TCRVdelta1 clone TS8.2, anti-TCRVdelta2 clone B6, anti-CD3 clone HIT3a and anti-TCRalphabeta clone IP26. The CDR3 contains 19 residues, cysteine and phenylalanine counted. CDR3 DNA only is kept here, 57 bases in frame from base 1. Clipping removes 0 bases from V and 4 bases from J, with 9 as the unmatched junction base count. CDR1 and CDR2 (TSWWSYY, QGS) derive from the germline V gene. RNA was extracted with the RNeasy mini kit and reverse transcribed using Superscript III. CDR3 amplicons were produced by multiplex PCR using pooled V-gene forward primers and a constant-region reverse primer with Illumina adaptor overhangs. Amplicons were gel-purified, then indexed with Nextera index primers over eight extra PCR cycles and purified with AMPure XP beads. The libraries were sequenced on an Illumina MiSeq using paired-end 250 bp reads, dual indexing and an approximately 18% PhiX spike-in. The paper's data handling went like this. FastQC was used to quality check the reads, while ea-utils fastq-join merged the TRG read pairs. IMGT/HighV-QUEST was used to annotate sequences, retaining only productive sequences with an unambiguous V-gene assignment, and each clonotype was defined by an identical CDR3 sequence. For downstream analysis, the tools were VDJtools 1.1.1, tcR 2.2.3, Treemap and vegan Shannon diversity in R 3.4.4. Via CATT, TCRdb reprocessed the public reads, and rows with identical DNA were then joined. It is TCRdb's table, rather than the study itself, that gives the V and J calls and clone size. The sample data list roughly 55,000 delta-chain clones, and roughly 15% of these were observed just once. The ten largest clones add up to under 0.6% of the sample.

The paper's findings and limits, for the study overall: Even though sort purity was high, around 19% of thymic TRD sequences were Vdelta2 (and few were Vdelta3), which was not the case for the peripheral blood Vdelta1+ controls. Because no clustering by age or sex was observed, donors were not stratified by these variables in the analyses. The authors advised highly purified populations and single-cell validation, since unexpected Vdelta2 sequences could cause misinterpretation of bulk repertoire data. Thymic TRG and TRD repertoires appeared highly polyclonal with Gaussian CDR3 length distributions, unlike oligoclonal peripheral blood repertoires. Numerous TRG clonotypes were shared among donors (up to roughly 7x10^3), while TRD repertoires were essentially private (a maximum of about 100 shared).

Input material: Vdelta1+ gamma-delta thymocytes from the thymus. The cell subset or site tag for this specimen amounts to: FACS-sorted CD3+ TCRalphabeta- TCRVdelta1+ TCRVdelta2- thymocytes. The clonotype comes from a boy under two years old who had congenital heart surgery. The sequence is built from TRDV1 and TRDJ2, with 12 middle bases fitting TRDD3. The CDR3 region reads CALGELGHWGIPKTAQLFF. Here is the DNA: TGTGCTCTTGGGGAACTAGGACACTGGGGGATACCTAAGACAGCACAACTCTTCTTT.